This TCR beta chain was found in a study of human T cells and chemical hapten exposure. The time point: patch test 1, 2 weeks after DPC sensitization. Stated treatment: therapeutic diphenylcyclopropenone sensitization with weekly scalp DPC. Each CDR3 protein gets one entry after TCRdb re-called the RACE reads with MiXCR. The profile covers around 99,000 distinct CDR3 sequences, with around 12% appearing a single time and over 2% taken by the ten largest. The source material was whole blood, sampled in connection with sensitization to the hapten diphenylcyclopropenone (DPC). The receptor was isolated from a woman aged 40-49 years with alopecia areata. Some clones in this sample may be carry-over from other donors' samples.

CDR3 bases: TGCAGTGCGGGGACTAGCGGGAGCTCAGATACGCAGTATTTT. It specifies CSAGTSGSSDTQYF. V is TRBV20-1 and J is TRBJ2-3; 14 nucleotides align to TRBD2. From germline, CDR1 is DFQATT and CDR2 SNEGSKA (reference sequence). The CDR3 is 14 residues long. The V segment lost 6 bases and the J segment 4 bases; nucleotides outside the gene matches: 3.